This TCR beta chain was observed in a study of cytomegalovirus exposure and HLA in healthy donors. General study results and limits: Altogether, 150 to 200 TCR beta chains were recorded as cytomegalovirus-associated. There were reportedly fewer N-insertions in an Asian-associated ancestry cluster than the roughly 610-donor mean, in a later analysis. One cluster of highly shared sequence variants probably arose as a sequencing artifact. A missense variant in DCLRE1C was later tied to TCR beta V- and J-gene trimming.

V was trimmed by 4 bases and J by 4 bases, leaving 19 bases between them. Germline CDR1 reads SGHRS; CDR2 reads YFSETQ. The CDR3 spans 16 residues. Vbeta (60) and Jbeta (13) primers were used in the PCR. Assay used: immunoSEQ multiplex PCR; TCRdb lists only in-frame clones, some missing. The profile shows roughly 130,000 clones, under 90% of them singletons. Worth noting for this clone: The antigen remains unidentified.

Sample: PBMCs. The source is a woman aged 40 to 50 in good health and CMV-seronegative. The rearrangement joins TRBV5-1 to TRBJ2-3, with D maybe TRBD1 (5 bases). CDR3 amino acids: CASSPGRQQGADTQYF. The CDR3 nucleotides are TGCGCCAGCAGCCCGGGCCGGCAGCAGGGTGCAGATACGCAGTATTTT.